The 5 T cell receptor beta chains below were found in one sample sequenced in a study of blood T cells in healthy people across ages. The second PCR ran roughly 6 to 11 cycles with a sample-barcoded 5' primer and J-beta primers. TCRdb reprocessed the 5' RACE reads with MiXCR, giving one entry per CDR3 protein. Of 1,500,000 or so distinct CDR3 sequences listed, around 55% are singletons. The sample was blood. These receptors originate from a man aged 18 to 29 in good health.

This chain uses TRBV28 with TRBJ1-6; D might be TRBD1 (5 bases). V lost 2 bases and J lost 3, with 8 bases in between. CDR1 and CDR2 from the germline V gene are MDHEN and SYDVKM. The CDR3 has 15 amino acids. The CDR3 DNA sequence: TGTGCCAGCAGTTTAGAGACAGACTATAATTCACCCCTCCACTTT. Translation: CASSLETDYNSPLHF.

The gene calls are TRBV20-1 and TRBJ2-3; D is possibly TRBD1 or TRBD2 (6 bases each). Trimming left V 3 bases short and J 7 bases short, with 26 bases between. The CDR3 is 17 amino acids. Germline CDR1 reads DFQATT; CDR2 reads SNEGSKA (reference sequence). Here the CDR3 DNA reads TGCAGTGCTAGCCCCAATCGACAGGTGCTGGGGAGGAATACGCAGTATTTT. Protein product: CSASPNRQVLGRNTQYF.

This clonotype was observed a single time. The CDR3 bases are TGTGCCAGCAGTTACTCCGGGGTGATCGACTACGAGCAGTACTTC. Translated, it gives CASSYSGVIDYEQYF. The rearrangement links TRBV6-5 to TRBJ2-5, with D possibly being TRBD2 (5 bases). Near its end, the DNA agrees better with TRBJ2-7, so the J call may be wrong. Germline-derived CDR1 and CDR2 are MNHEY and SVGAGI. The CDR3 length is 15 residues.

This clonotype was observed a handful of times. J is TRBJ2-1 and V is TRBV27; perhaps TRBD1 as D (6 bases). The CDR3 has 12 residues. Germline V CDR1 and CDR2: MNHEY, SMNVEV (reference sequence). The ends were cut back, 4 bases at V and 12 bases at J, with 13 bases in the middle. This CDR3 is CASSSGTNSQFF. The CDR3 nucleotides are TGTGCCAGCAGTTCGGGGACAAATTCGCAGTTCTTC.

The V and J genes are TRBV12-3 or TRBV12-4 and TRBJ2-1; the match to TRBD2 covers 14 bases. V was clipped by 3 bases and J by 10 bases; unmatched bases: 5. This CDR3 is 15 amino acids long. The CDR3 DNA sequence: TGTGCCAGCAGTTTTGTGACTAGCGGGGGGGCGGAGCAGTTCTTC. Its protein is CASSFVTSGGAEQFF.